This record concerns one TCR beta chain sequence. This clonotype has a handful of counts. Its binding antigen is unknown. No per-base quality is available; no much larger clone lies one base away. TCR beta CDR3 regions were amplified from RNA transcripts. The first round of RT-PCR for the TCR CDR3 was performed with the HTBI primer set and the Qiagen OneStep RT-PCR kit. The libraries were constructed in a second round of multiplex PCR and then size-selected and purified. Sequencing of the libraries was done on an Illumina HiSeq2000 using paired-end 100 bp reads. The authors' pipeline ran thus. SOAPnuke was used to process the raw data, removing reads that contained adapters or uncalled bases, had a mean Phred below 15, or lacked an exact match to the constant primer or identifier. High-quality paired reads were merged using COPE v1.2.5, and each unique nucleotide sequence was defined as a clonotype. MiTCR v1.1 was used to align the clonotypes against IMGT TRBV, TRBD and TRBJ reference segments. Only V-J combinations with frequency above 0.0001, covering about 99% of repertoires, were analysed. The TCS score was defined as the ratio of F50 (clonal expansion) to E x V (chaos), calculated using BLOSUM62-based TCRdist between CDR3 peptides within each V-J. Welch's t-statistics and random forest reduced some 510 V-J features to 13, which were used in a naive Bayes classifier (R e1071). TCRdb passed the public sequencing reads through fastp at Q25 and MiXCR, retaining productive beta sequences. Identical CDR3 proteins give one entry, which carries the most common genes and DNA. TCRdb assigned the V and J calls; the authors' analysis was not used. The sample has about 640,000 distinct CDR3 sequences on record, less than 25% of them singletons. Around a third of the sample rests with the top ten.

The record originates from a study of T cells in Graves' hyperthyroidism and ophthalmopathy (dated 2019 in TCRdb). For the study in its entirety: Peripheral blood samples were taken at initial diagnosis, before any treatment was given. To identify distinguishing TCR V-J signatures, a discovery cohort of 90 to 100 patients was used, comprising approximately 40 with Graves' ophthalmopathy and some 60 with stable Graves' hyperthyroidism. For training and testing, the 95 to 100 patients in the discovery cohort were randomly divided in a 7:3 ratio. Prospective prediction of ophthalmopathy was tested in an independent validation cohort of 18 to 20 hyperthyroidism patients and 17 patients who later progressed to ophthalmopathy. After sampling, hyperthyroidism patients received methimazole starting at 30 mg daily, and ophthalmopathy patients received high-dose intravenous methylprednisolone. The study also compared thyroid tissue and blood T-cell repertoires from roughly six Graves' hyperthyroidism patients. The paper describes TCR Vbeta CDR3 sequencing of about 140 peripheral blood samples, made up of some 42 ophthalmopathy patients, some 76 hyperthyroidism patients and 17 progressor patients.

Broad study findings and their caveats: Most expanded thyroid clonotypes (frequency above 0.001) were also detected in blood, suggesting blood repertoires may reflect thyroid immune responses. In validation, progression to ophthalmopathy was predicted by the model with nearly 71% sensitivity and 72.22% specificity, a median of about 6.4 months before onset. Ophthalmopathy was separated from stable hyperthyroidism by a 13 V-J signature model, with approximately 90% sensitivity and roughly 84% specificity obtained in cross-validation and 80%/75% obtained in testing. No statistical method was used to set the sample size in advance, and investigators knew the group allocation.

As encoded in the germline V gene (reference sequence), CDR1 is MNHNY while CDR2 is SVGAGI. Deletion took 2 bases off V and 4 bases off J, with a span of 12 bases between the germline ends. From its cysteine to its phenylalanine, the CDR3 spans 15 amino acids. Solely the CDR3 DNA is kept, with 45 bases framed from the first base. Ophthalmopathy patients had moderately to severely active disease, with a Clinical Activity Score of 3 or more, a NOSPECS grade of 4 or more, and a disease duration of less than 3 months. Exclusion was applied to patients with uncontrolled infections, other autoimmune diseases, pregnancy or lactation. Diagnoses were based on clinical symptoms, serum thyroxine and TRAb, thyroid ultrasound and orbital computed tomography. PBMCs were separated from about 10 ml of fresh peripheral blood using Ficoll-Paque density gradient centrifugation. Total RNA was extracted using Trizol reagent, and RNA quality was assessed on an Agilent 2100 Bioanalyzer.

The clonotype was recovered from a man in his thirties or forties with Graves' ophthalmopathy. Sequenced material: blood. The chain is assembled from TRBV6-6 and TRBJ1-5; matching of 5 bases hints at TRBD1 as the D gene. The nucleotide sequence is TGTGCCAGCAGTTACCCCGGGGGTCTGAATCAGCCCCAGCATTTT. Its protein reads: CASSYPGGLNQPQHF.